The source of this T cell receptor beta chain is a study of human T cells and chemical hapten exposure (TCRdb year 2021). About the full investigation: For sensitization, 2% DPC in acetone was applied to a roughly 2 cm by roughly 2 cm area of upper inner arm skin. The mostly female patient cohort included alopecia areata with under or over 50% scalp involvement, alopecia totalis and alopecia universalis. Libraries were pooled for sequencing, and variation in per-sample TCR yields was attributed mainly to small differences in library volumes within the pool. Blood samples were taken from patients before sensitization (week 0) and at 2, 6 and about 24 weeks after DPC sensitization. For TCR sequencing, blood came from about 29 alopecia patients at anywhere from one to four time points (pre-sensitization, 2, 6 and 24 weeks). Patch testing on the upper back used Finn chambers containing 0.01% DPC, with scoring done after 6 days according to International Contact Dermatitis Research Group standards. This study followed changes in the peripheral blood TCR repertoire in vivo during primary and secondary sensitization of alopecia patients to the hapten diphenylcyclopropenone (DPC). Throughout the approximately 23-week study period, patients were also given weekly therapeutic DPC doses on the scalp.

Sample time point, as interpreted from the label and publication: patch test 2, 6 weeks after DPC sensitization. This sample's treatment or condition label indicates: therapeutic diphenylcyclopropenone sensitization with weekly scalp DPC. At each patch-test visit, blood was drawn before the patch test was applied. To be eligible, patients had to be aged 18 to 70, diagnosed with alopecia and judged suitable for DPC therapy, while pregnant patients were excluded. Total RNA was extracted from unfractionated whole blood collected in Tempus Blood RNA tubes. The full study reports these points: Repeated subsampling changed both the strength of the expansion versus patch-test correlation and the threshold at which the correlation became significant. Because all patients had alopecia, a presumed autoimmune disease, the immune response of the patients might differ from that of healthy individuals. Expanded TCRs formed significantly more large CDR3 similarity clusters than pre-sensitization or healthy control sets, consistent with antigen-driven responses. DPC sensitization did not change how many TCRs were above 1 in 1000 frequency, and no evidence was found of alterations in global repertoire structure. A positive correlation was found between the number of PT1 expanded TCRs and patch test score, with significance reached at thresholds 8, 16 and 32 but not 4.

The library was produced with RACE. Reads for this sample came from a NextSeq 500. During library preparation, unique molecular identifiers were attached to individual cDNA molecules so that TCRs could be counted quantitatively and reproducibly. Both TCR alpha and TCR beta chains were sequenced from each blood RNA sample. The original methods were these. A median of roughly 98,000 TCRs per sample was observed, with a range of roughly 20,000 to 700,000. V, J and CDR3 annotation of the TCR reads was performed with the Decombinator software suite. Every sample was subsampled to the same number of TCRs (28,000) for the PS versus PT1 abundance plots. Expanded TCRs were defined as absent before sensitization and observed at least eight times at the 2-week time point. TCRdb reworked the public reads: Q25 trimming with fastp, MiXCR clone assembly, productive beta chains retained. When rows share a CDR3 protein, they turn into one entry using the most common DNA and genes. Here the V and J calls rest on TCRdb's processing, not on the authors' analysis. The sample table contains about 54,000 distinct CDR3 sequences; only one count was recorded for 7.5% to 10% of them. The ten largest clones add up to 1.5% to 2% of the sample.

This clonotype was counted a single time. It has no known antigen specificity. Base qualities are not at hand, and no much larger clone is one base apart. Evidence from one read is weak. The germline V gene supplies CDR1 SGHDT and CDR2 YYEEEE. Reading from cysteine to phenylalanine, the CDR3 counts 14 amino acids. Only CDR3 DNA is held: 42 bases, read in frame from base 1. Trimming accounts for 4 bases at V and 4 bases at J, while the number of junction bases matched to no gene is 4. This sequence uses TRBV5-6 and TRBJ1-1; a stretch of 10 junction bases matches TRBD1. The receptor's source is a woman aged 50 to 60 with alopecia areata. Some clones in this sample may be carry-over from other donors' samples. The sequenced sample was whole blood, obtained in connection with sensitization to the hapten diphenylcyclopropenone (DPC). The CDR3 protein: CASSKGQGITEAFF. The DNA sequence follows: TGTGCCAGCAGCAAGGGACAGGGGATCACTGAAGCTTTCTTT. With the rest looked up from the reference TRBV5-6 and TRBJ1-1 genes rather than sequenced, the full variable domain is DAGVTQSPTHLIKTRGQQVTLRCSPKSGHDTVSWYQQALGQGPQFIFQYYEEEERQRGNFPDRFSGHQFPNYSSELNVNALLLGDSALYLCASSKGQGITEAFFGQGTRLTVV.